This T cell receptor (beta chain) emerged from a study of T cell responses to AZD1222 COVID-19 vaccine. Study context: Pooled in the analysis were second doses at about 4 or about 12 weeks.

This CDR3 has 13 residues. Trimming removed 1 base at V and 8 bases at J, with 10 bases between. The germline V gene has CDR1 SGHRS and CDR2 YFSETQ. About this clone itself: Its antigen is as yet unknown.

Assay used: immunoSEQ multiplex PCR; TCRdb lists only in-frame clones, some missing. The profile covers approximately 100,000 clones, with about 90% appearing a single time and more than 15% taken by the ten largest. Study-level results: Spike-specific TCR repertoires showed rising breadth and depth after two AZD1222 doses. None of the repertoires were sampled until the peak T cell response had passed. Spike was spanned by vaccine-associated CD4 TCRs, which were dominant at 160-218 and 743-854.

V is TRBV5-1 and J is TRBJ2-1; maybe TRBD2 (5 bases). This sequence was found in an adult in good health. The sample in question was peripheral blood, obtained on day 0 of AZD1222 vaccination. As DNA, the CDR3 is TGCGCCAGCAGCTTGACTAGTCCCGATGAGCAGTTCTTC. Translated, it gives CASSLTSPDEQFF.